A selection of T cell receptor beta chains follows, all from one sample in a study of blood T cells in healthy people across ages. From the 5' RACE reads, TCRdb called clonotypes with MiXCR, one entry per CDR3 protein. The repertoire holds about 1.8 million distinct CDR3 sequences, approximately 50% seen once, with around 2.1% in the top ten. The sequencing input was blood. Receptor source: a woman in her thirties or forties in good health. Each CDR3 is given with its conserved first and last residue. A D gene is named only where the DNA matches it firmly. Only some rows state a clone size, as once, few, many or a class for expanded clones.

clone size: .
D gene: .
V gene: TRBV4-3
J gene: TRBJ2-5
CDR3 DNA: TGCGCCAGCAGCCCAGAAGCTGGGGCAGGGGTCCAAGAGACCCAGTACTTC
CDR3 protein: CASSPEAGAGVQETQYF

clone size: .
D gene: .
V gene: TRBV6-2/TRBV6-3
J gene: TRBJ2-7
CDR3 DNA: TGTGCCAGCAGGCGGGACAGCGGCTACGAGCAGTACTTC
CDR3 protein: CASRRDSGYEQYF

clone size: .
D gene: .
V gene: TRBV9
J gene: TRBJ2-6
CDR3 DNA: TGTGCCAGCAGCGCCCAAACGACGGGACTGAGCTCTGGGGCCAACGTCCTGACTTTC
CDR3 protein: CASSAQTTGLSSGANVLTF

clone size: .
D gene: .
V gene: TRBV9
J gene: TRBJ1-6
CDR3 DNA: TGTGCCAGCAGCGACAGGGCTAGGTCACCCCTCCACTTT
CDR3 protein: CASSDRARSPLHF

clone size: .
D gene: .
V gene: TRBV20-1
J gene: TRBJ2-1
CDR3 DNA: TGCAGTGCTAGAGATTTGGCAAGACTGCACGGTAATGAGCAGTTCTTC
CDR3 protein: CSARDLARLHGNEQFF

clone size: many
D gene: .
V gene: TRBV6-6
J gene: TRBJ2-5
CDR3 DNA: TGTGCCAGCCGTCCGGCGGGCAATTCGTACCAAGAGACCCAGTACTTC
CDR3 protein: CASRPAGNSYQETQYF

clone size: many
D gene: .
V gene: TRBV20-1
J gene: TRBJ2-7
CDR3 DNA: TGCAGTGCTAGGGACGGCAGATCCTACGAGCAGTACTTC
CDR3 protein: CSARDGRSYEQYF

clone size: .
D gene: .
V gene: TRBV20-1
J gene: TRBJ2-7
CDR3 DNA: TGCAGTGCTAGAGATTGGCAATCTGTTGGGGCCTACGAGCAGTACTTC
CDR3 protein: CSARDWQSVGAYEQYF

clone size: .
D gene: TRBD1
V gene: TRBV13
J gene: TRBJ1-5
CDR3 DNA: TGTGCCAGCAGCAAAAGGGACAGGGGCATCAATCAGCCCCAGCATTTT
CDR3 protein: CASSKRDRGINQPQHF

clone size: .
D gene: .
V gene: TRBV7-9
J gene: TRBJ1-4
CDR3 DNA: TGTGCCAGCAGCTTACGAAAACTGGACCCCCTGGATGAAAAACTGTTTTTT
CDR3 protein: CASSLRKLDPLDEKLFF

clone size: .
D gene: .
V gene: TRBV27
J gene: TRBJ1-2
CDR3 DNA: TGTGCCAGCAGTTTAAGGCCTCGAGGGTCCCACTATGGCTACACCTTC
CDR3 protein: CASSLRPRGSHYGYTF

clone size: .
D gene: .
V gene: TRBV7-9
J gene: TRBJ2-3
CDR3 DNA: TGTGCCAGCAGCTTACTACTAGATAGCACAGATGCGCAGTATTTT
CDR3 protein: CASSLLLDSTDAQYF

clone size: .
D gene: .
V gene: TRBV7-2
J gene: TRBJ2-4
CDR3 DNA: TGTGCCAGCACCTTAACGCCGGGGGAGCAGTACTTC
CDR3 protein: CASTLTPGEQYF

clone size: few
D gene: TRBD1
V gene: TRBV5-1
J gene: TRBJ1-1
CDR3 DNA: TGCGCCAGCAGCTTAGTTCACGGACAGGGGGCGATGAACACTGAAGCTTTCTTT
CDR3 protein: CASSLVHGQGAMNTEAFF

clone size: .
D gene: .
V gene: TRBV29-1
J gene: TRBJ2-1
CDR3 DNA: TGCAGCTTAAGGGACCCCCACTACAATGAGCAGTTCTTC
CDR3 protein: CSLRDPHYNEQFF

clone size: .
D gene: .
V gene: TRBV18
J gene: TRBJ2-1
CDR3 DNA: TGTGCCAGCTCACCACCTTTAAATCTCAATGAGCAGTTCTTC
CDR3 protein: CASSPPLNLNEQFF

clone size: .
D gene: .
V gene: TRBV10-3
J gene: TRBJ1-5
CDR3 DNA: TGTGCCATCGGCGGTAGCAATCAGCCCCAGCATTTT
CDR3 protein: CAIGGSNQPQHF

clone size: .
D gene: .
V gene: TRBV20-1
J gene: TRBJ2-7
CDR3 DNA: TGCAGTGCTAAACAAGACCATTACAATGAGCAGTACTTC
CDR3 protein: CSAKQDHYNEQYF

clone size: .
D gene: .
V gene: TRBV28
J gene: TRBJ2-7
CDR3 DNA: TGTGCCAGCGGCCGTTGGGGGAACTACGAGCAGTACTTC
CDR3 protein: CASGRWGNYEQYF

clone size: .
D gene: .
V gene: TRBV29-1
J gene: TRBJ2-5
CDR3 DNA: TGCAGCGTCGGAGCCCGTCCGCTTAAGCGGACCCCTCCGTCCCAAGAGACCCAGTACTTC
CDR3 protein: CSVGARPLKRTPPSQETQYF

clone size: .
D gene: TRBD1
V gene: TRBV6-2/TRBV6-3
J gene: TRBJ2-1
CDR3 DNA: TGTGCCAGCAGGCCCGGGACAGGGGGCGAGGGGTCCTACGATGAGCAGTTCTTC
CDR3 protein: CASRPGTGGEGSYDEQFF

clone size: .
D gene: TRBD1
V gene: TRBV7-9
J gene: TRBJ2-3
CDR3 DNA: TGTGCCAGCCCAAATGACAGGGTTGGGGGAAGCACAGATACGCAGTATTTT
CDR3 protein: CASPNDRVGGSTDTQYF

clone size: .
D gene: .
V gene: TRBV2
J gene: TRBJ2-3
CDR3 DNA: TGTGCCAGCAGTCCCCCGGGACCCCTTCTCGATACGCAGTATTTT
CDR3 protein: CASSPPGPLLDTQYF

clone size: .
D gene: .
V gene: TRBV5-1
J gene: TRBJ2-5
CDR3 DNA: TGCGCCACAAGCCGGGTCGGGGCGGTACAAGAGACCCAGTACTTC
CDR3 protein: CATSRVGAVQETQYF

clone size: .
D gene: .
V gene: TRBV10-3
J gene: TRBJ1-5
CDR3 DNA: TGTGCCATCTCACCGGACAATCAGCCCCAGCATTTT
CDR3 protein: CAISPDNQPQHF